This is a list of T cell receptor beta chains from one sample in a study of blood T cell repertoires in COVID-19. Assay used: immunoSEQ multiplex PCR; TCRdb lists only in-frame clones, some missing. The sample lists roughly 250,000 clones; 80% to 85% were seen once. What was sequenced was peripheral blood. The source is a person aged 70 to 80 with COVID-19, enrolled during active disease. CDR3s include the opening cysteine and the closing phenylalanine or tryptophan.

v_call,j_call,cdr3_aa
TRBV6-5,TRBJ1-1,CASRLPQGALESFF
TRBV19,TRBJ1-5,CAGEGSYSNQPQHF
TRBV19,TRBJ2-5,CASKTGGLGGETQYF
TRBV7-8,TRBJ1-1,CASTEIPGQGAEAFF
TRBV15,TRBJ1-6,CATSRGGGLGSPLHF
TRBV7-2,TRBJ1-1,CASSFDRLNTEAFF
TRBV5-4,TRBJ2-7,CASSRSGAYEQYF
TRBV27,TRBJ1-6,CASSPITGDSPLHF
TRBV4-3,TRBJ2-7,CASSQDPLSVQYF
TRBV7-9,TRBJ1-2,CASSLIVGEDGYTF
TRBV5-1,TRBJ2-5,CASSLTSGGPVGETQYF
TRBV18,TRBJ2-7,CASSSLPTRGSYEQYF
TRBV2,TRBJ1-2,CASSDQGSYGYTF
TRBV19,TRBJ1-5,CASSTSPGQTAAQHF
TRBV7-3,TRBJ2-3,CASSLGLAGGPDTQYF
TRBV7-9,TRBJ2-7,CASSWGGSGEQYF
TRBV2,TRBJ2-5,CASRPLARGVETQYF
TRBV4-3,TRBJ2-3,CASSQDMRGRTDTQYF
TRBV27,TRBJ2-7,CASSSLLSPVPPYEQYF
TRBV10-3,TRBJ1-3,CAISEVPAVQGNTIYF
TRBV2,TRBJ1-4,CASNVGGTATNEKLFF
TRBV24-1,TRBJ2-3,CATSDFTFAGDTQYF
TRBV12-5,TRBJ2-7,CASGLVLKAGESYEQYF
TRBV5-5,TRBJ2-1,CASSFRKGWSNEQFF
TRBV7-3,TRBJ2-1,CASRDLRDEQFF
TRBV6-5,TRBJ2-7,CASSKLAGLYEQYF
TRBV10-3,TRBJ2-3,CAISEITDTQYF